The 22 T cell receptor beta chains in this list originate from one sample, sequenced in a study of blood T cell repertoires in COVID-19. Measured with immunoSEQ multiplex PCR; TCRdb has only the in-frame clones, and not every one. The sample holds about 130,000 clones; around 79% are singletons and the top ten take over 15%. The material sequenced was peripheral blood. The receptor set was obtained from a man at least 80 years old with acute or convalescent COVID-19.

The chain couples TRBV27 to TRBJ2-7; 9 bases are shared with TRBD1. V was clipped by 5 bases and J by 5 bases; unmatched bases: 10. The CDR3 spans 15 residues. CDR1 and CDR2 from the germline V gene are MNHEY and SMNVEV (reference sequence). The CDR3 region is CASSQVKGQGNEQYF. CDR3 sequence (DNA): TGTGCCAGCAGTCAGGTAAAGGGACAGGGAAACGAGCAGTACTTC.

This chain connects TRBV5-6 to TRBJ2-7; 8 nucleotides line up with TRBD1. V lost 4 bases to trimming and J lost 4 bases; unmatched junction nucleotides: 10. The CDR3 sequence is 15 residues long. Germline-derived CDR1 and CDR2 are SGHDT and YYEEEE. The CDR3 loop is CASSAYRDRRYEQYF. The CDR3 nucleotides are TGTGCCAGCAGCGCTTACCGGGACAGGCGTTACGAGCAGTACTTC.

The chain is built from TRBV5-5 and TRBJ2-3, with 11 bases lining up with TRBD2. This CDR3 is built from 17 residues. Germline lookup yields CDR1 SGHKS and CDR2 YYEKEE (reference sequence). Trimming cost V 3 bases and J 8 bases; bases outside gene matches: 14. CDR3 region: CASSSIAGGSILATQYF. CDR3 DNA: TGTGCCAGCAGCTCAATAGCGGGGGGGTCCATTTTAGCTACGCAGTATTTT.

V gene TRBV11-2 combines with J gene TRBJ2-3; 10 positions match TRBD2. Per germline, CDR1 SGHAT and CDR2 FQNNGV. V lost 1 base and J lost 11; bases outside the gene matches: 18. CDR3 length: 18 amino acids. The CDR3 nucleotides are TGTGCCAGCAGCTTAGTGGGCAGCGGGGGGGTGGCCGGCAAGGAGCAGTATTTT. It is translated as CASSLVGSGGVAGKEQYF.

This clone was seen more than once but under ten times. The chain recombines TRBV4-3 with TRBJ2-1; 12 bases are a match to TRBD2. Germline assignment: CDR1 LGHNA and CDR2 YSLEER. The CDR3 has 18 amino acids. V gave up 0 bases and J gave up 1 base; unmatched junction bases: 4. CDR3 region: CASSQDLAGGISYNEQFF. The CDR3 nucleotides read TGCGCCAGCAGCCAAGATCTAGCGGGGGGGATTTCCTACAATGAGCAGTTCTTC.

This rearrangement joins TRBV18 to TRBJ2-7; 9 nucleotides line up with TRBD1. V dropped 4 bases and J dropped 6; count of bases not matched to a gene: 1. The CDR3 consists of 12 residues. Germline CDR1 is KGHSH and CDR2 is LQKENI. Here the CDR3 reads CASSQDRGEQYF. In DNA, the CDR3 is TGTGCCAGCTCACAGGACAGGGGCGAGCAGTACTTC.

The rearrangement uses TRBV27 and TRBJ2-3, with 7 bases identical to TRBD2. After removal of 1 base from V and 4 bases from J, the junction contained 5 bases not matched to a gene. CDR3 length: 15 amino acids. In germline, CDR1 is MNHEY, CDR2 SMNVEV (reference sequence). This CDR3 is CASSLWGGRADTQYF. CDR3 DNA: TGTGCCAGCAGTTTATGGGGGGGTCGGGCAGATACGCAGTATTTT.

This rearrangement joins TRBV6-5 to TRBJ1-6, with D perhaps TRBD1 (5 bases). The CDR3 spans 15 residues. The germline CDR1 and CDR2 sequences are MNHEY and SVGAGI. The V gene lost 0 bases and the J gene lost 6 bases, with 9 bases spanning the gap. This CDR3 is CASSYSKGVNSPLHF. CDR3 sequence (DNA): TGTGCCAGCAGTTACTCGAAAGGGGTTAATTCACCCCTCCACTTT.

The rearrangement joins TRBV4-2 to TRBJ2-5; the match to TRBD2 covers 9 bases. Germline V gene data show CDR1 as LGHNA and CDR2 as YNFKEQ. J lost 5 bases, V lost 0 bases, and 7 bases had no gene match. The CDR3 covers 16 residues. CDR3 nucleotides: TGTGCCAGCAGCCAAGAGGGCGGGGGGGCCCGGGAGACCCAGTACTTC. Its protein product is CASSQEGGGARETQYF.

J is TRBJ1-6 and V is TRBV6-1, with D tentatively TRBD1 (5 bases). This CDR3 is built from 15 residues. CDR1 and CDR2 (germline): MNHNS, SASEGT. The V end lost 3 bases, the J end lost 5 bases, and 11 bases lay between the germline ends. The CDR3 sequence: CASSENRKNNSPLHF. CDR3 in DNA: TGTGCCAGCAGTGAGAACAGGAAAAATAATTCACCCCTCCACTTT.

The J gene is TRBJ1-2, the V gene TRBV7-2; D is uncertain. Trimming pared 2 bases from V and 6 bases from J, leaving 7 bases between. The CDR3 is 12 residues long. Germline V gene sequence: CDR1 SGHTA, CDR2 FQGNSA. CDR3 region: CASSLRSHGYTF. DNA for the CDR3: TGTGCCAGCAGCTTAAGAAGCCATGGCTACACCTTC.

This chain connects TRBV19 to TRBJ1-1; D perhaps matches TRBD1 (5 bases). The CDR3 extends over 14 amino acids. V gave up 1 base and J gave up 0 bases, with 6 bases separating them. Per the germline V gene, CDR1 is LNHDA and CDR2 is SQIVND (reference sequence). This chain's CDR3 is CASSIGTLNTEAFF. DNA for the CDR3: TGTGCCAGTAGTATAGGGACACTGAACACTGAAGCTTTCTTT.

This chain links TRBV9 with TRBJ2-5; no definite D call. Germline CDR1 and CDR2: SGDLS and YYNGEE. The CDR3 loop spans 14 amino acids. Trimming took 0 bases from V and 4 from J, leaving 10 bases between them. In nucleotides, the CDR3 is TGTGCCAGCAGCGTAGTCGGGTTGGGAGAGACCCAGTACTTC. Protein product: CASSVVGLGETQYF.

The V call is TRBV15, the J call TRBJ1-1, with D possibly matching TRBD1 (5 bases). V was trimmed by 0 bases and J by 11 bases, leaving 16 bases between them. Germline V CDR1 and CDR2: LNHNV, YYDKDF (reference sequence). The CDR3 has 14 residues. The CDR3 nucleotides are TGTGCCACCAGCAGAGATCTGGTGCCGGGGGAGGCTTTCTTT. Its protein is CATSRDLVPGEAFF.

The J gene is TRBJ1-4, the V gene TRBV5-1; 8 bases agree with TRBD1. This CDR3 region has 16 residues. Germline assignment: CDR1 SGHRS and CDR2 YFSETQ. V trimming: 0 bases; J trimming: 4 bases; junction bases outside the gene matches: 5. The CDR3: CASSLEQGVGNEKLFF. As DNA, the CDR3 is TGCGCCAGCAGCTTGGAACAGGGGGTGGGTAATGAAAAACTGTTTTTT.

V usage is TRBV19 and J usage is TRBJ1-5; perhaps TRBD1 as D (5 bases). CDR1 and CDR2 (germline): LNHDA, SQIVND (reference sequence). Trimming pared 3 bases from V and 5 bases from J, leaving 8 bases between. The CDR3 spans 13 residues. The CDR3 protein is CASSMIGDQPQHF. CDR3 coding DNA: TGTGCCAGTAGTATGATAGGGGATCAGCCCCAGCATTTT.

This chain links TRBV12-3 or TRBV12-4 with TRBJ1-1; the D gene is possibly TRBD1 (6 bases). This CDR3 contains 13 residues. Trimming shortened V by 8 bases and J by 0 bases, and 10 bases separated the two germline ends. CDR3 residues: CASGRTVNTEAFF. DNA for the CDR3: TGTGCCAGCGGCCGGACAGTGAACACTGAAGCTTTCTTT.

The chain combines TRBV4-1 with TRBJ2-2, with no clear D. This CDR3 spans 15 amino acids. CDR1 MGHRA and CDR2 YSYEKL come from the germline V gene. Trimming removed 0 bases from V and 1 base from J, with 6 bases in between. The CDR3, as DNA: TGCGCCAGCAGCCAAGACTTACAGAACACCGGGGAGCTGTTTTTT. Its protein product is CASSQDLQNTGELFF.

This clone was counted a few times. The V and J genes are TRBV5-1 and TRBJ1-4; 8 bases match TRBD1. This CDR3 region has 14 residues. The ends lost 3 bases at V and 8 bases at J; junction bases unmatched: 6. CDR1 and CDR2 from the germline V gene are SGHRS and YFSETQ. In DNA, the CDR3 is TGCGCCAGCAGCTACCAGGGGGCGGGCGAAAAACTGTTTTTT. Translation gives CASSYQGAGEKLFF.

CDR3 sequence: CASSYSQGTGNTIYF. The CDR3 DNA follows: TGTGCCAGCAGTTACAGCCAGGGGACTGGAAACACCATATATTTT. This sequence joins TRBV6-5 and TRBJ1-3; maybe TRBD1 (6 bases). Trimming took off 2 bases at V and 2 bases at J, with 10 bases between the two ends. The germline gives CDR1 MNHEY, CDR2 SVGAGI. The CDR3 extends over 15 amino acids.

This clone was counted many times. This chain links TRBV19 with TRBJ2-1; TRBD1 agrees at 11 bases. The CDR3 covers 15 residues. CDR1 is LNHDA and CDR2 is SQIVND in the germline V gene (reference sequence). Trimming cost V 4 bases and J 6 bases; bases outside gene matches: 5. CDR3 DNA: TGTGCCAGTAGTACCGGGACAGGGGGTTTCAATGAGCAGTTCTTC. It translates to CASSTGTGGFNEQFF.

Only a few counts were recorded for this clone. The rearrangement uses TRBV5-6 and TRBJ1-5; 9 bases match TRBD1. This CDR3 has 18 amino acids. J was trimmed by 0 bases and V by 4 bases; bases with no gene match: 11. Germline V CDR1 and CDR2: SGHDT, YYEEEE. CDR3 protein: CASSKDRGYLSSNQPQHF. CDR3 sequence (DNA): TGTGCCAGCAGCAAAGACAGGGGGTACCTTAGTAGCAATCAGCCCCAGCATTTT.